This paragraph reports one T cell receptor beta chain. This record belongs to a study of blood T cell repertoires in COVID-19. Study in general: Specimens from acute and convalescent COVID-19 originated in the United States, Italy and Spain. Sources were T cells, B-cell-depleted T cells, or PBMCs; the material itself was cDNA or gDNA.

V was pared by 1 base and J by 4 bases, with 4 bases of the junction left unmatched. The CDR3 extends over 14 amino acids. Germline CDR1 reads SGHRS; CDR2 reads YFSETQ. Methods used by the authors: Estimates of nucleated cell counts were drawn from the amplification of reference gene primers. The method was immunoSEQ multiplex PCR; TCRdb's version includes in-frame clones alone and lacks a portion of them. That table furnishes V, J and clone size, whereas the DNA furnished D and trimming. The table has some 250,000 clones, roughly 85% seen once. The sample comprised peripheral blood. The receptor's source is a young woman with acute or convalescent COVID-19. The rearrangement joins TRBV5-1 to TRBJ1-1; 7 nucleotides agree with TRBD1. DNA for the CDR3: TGCGCCAGCAGCTTGCAGGGGGATGTCACTGAAGCTTTCTTT. It is translated as CASSLQGDVTEAFF.